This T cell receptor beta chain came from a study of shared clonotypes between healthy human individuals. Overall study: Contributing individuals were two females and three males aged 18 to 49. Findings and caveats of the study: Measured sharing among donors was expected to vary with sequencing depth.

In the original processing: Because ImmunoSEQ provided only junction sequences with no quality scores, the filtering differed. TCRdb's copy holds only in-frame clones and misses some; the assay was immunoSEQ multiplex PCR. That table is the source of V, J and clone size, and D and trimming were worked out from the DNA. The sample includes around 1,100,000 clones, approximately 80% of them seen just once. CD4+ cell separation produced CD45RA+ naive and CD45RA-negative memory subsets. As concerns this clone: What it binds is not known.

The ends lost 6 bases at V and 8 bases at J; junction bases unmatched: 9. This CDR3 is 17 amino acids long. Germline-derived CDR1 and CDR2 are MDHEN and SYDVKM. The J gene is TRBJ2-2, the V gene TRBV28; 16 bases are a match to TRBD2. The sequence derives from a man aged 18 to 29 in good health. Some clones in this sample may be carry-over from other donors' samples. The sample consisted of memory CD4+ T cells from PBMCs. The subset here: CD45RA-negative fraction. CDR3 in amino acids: CASRPGLAGGPIGELFF. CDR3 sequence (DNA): TGTGCCAGCAGGCCGGGACTAGCGGGAGGGCCGATAGGGGAGCTGTTTTTT.